This T cell receptor beta chain appears in the sequencing data of a study of CD8+ T cells in alopecia areata. Study summary: Treatment comprised oral tofacitinib, 5 to 10 mg twice daily, in treated patients. Patients remained on tofacitinib for 6 to 18 months and then went 6 months without it. Study-level results: Patients displayed less clarity in TCR sharing than mice, a finding possibly related to HLA. For lesional scalp, especially alopecia totalis/universalis, clonality was higher than in normal scalp.

Details on this clone: Its antigen is undetermined.

Researchers gathered lesional scalp punch biopsies and peripheral blood from patients with alopecia areata. cDNA serving as the sequencing template came from extracted, reverse transcribed RNA. Data came from immunoSEQ multiplex PCR; TCRdb stores just in-frame clones and leaves some out. This table has fewer than 20,000 clones, about 59% appearing once. CDR3 length: 14 amino acids. Per the germline V gene, CDR1 is MNHEY and CDR2 is SVGAGI. This chain uses TRBV6-5 with TRBJ2-5; D call uncertain. The J call could be wrong; TRBJ2-7 is a better fit for the DNA end. This receptor was identified in a human donor with alopecia areata. The specimen was skin, collected at week 0. For the CDR3, the DNA is TGTGCCAGCAGTTACGGCCGCTGGGGAAACGAGCAGTACTTC. This sequence encodes CASSYGRWGNEQYF.